The clone carrying this T cell receptor (beta chain) was counted between two and nine times. Its specificity is not known. It was RNA transcripts that yielded the amplified TCR beta CDR3 regions. The HTBI set primed first-round TCR CDR3 RT-PCR. TCRdb re-called the multiplex PCR reads through MiXCR, storing one row per CDR3 protein. The sample carries under 450,000 distinct CDR3 sequences, approximately 15% recorded once. This record belongs to a study of T cells in Graves' hyperthyroidism and ophthalmopathy. Study-wide results and caveats: Researchers found most expanded thyroid clonotypes above 0.001 in blood as well. Ophthalmopathy and stable hyperthyroidism were separated by a 13 V-J model.

After removal of 5 bases from V and 10 bases from J, the junction contained 12 bases not matched to a gene. The germline V gene has CDR1 SGHRS and CDR2 YFSETQ. This CDR3 is built from 14 residues. Uncontrolled infection, other autoimmune disease, pregnancy or lactation led to exclusion. Diagnosis rested on symptoms, serum thyroxine and TRAb, thyroid ultrasound, and orbital computed tomography. Material: blood. This clonotype was sampled from a woman aged 18-30 years with Graves' hyperthyroidism. J is TRBJ2-1 and V is TRBV5-1, with 7 bases aligning to TRBD1. The CDR3, as DNA: TGCGCCAGCAGACGAGGACAGGTTAACTCAGAGCAGTTCTTC. It encodes CASRRGQVNSEQFF.